This T cell receptor beta chain was obtained from a study of control samples from healthy donors and cancer patients. Profiled with immunoSEQ multiplex PCR; TCRdb holds only in-frame clones, not every one. The sample yields over 150,000 clones, nearly 96% seen once. V lost 4 bases, J lost 1 base, and 4 bases stayed unmatched. Germline values: CDR1 LNHNV, CDR2 YYDKDF (reference sequence). This CDR3 contains 15 residues. The clonotype comes from a woman aged 30 to 39 in good health. This sequence joins TRBV15 and TRBJ1-1; TRBD1 aligns across 9 bases. Sequenced input: blood. The CDR3 coding sequence is TGTGCCACCAGCAAACAGGGGGCCTCGAACACTGAAGCTTTCTTT. Translated, it gives CATSKQGASNTEAFF.